This TCR beta chain was sequenced for a study of T cells after yellow fever vaccination (dated by TCRdb to between 2018 and 2020). Study-wide context: The SMART-Seq v4 Ultra Low Input RNA kit was used to prepare libraries from fractions with low cell numbers. To follow T-cell clones before and after both primary and booster YFV17D yellow fever vaccination, bulk TCR alpha and beta repertoires underwent longitudinal sequencing. Bulk PBMC replicates and cell subsets were isolated from blood drawn at multiple timepoints before and after both primary and secondary immunization. Two healthy male donors, one aged 18 to 29 and one aged 30 to 40 years, made up the cohort.

Instrument on record: Illumina NovaSeq 6000. TCR cDNA was made using 5'RACE template switching, a step that added a universal primer site and unique molecular identifiers. Priming of cDNA synthesis was performed from both the TCR alpha and TCR beta constant segments. Library amplification involved two PCR steps, and the second step added sample barcodes and sequencing adapters. Sequencing of libraries was done on Illumina HiSeq 2500 (2x100 bp) or NovaSeq (2x150 bp). As for how the authors treated the data: Demultiplexing of reads and collapsing into UMI consensus sequences were performed with MIGEC, and V(D)J alignment was carried out with MiXCR. Vaccine-responding clonotypes were identified with edgeR using replicate PBMC samples, with FDR below 0.01 and a log2 fold change above 5 up to day 15 being required. Each bulk clonotype received a CD4 or CD8 identity based on whether the sequenced CD4 or CD8 repertoire contained that clonotype at higher abundance. TCRdb ran its own pipeline on the public reads, namely fastp trimming at Q25 and MiXCR clone calling, and kept in-frame beta chains. Every entry covers one CDR3 protein and lists the most common genes and DNA from its rows. The V and J calls here are based on TCRdb, not the publication. The sample table holds some 240,000 distinct CDR3 sequences, of which roughly 4.8% were seen once. The ten largest clonotypes hold 3% to 4% of the sample.

The meaning of the sample's treatment or condition label: live attenuated yellow fever vaccine strain. PBMCs were isolated from peripheral blood using a standard Ficoll-Paque protocol. Dynabeads CD4 and CD8 positive selection kits were used to isolate CD4 and CD8 T-cell fractions. RNA was extracted with TriZol from bulk PBMCs, CD4 and CD8 fractions, and dextramer-positive and dextramer-negative fractions. What the work shows at the level of the full study, not this receptor alone: A small fraction of clonotypes appeared in both the CD4 and CD8 compartments, likely as a result of convergent recombination. Computational filtering was required because FACS-sorted repertoires could contain abundant contaminating clonotypes from the bulk population. The secondary T-cell response was weaker than the primary response but faster, peaking on day 5 instead of day 15. The study included only two donors, which limits how far the findings can be generalized. Most clones expanded after primary vaccination (around 96% of CD4 and roughly 90% of CD8) were re-detected after the booster, suggesting that broad memory maintenance occurred.

Comments on this clonotype: Its antigen is still unknown. No clone much larger than this one lies a single base away; base qualities are absent.

Sequenced here: CD4+ T cells sorted from PBMCs, sampled on the day of the yellow fever booster vaccination. This clonotype was sampled from a man in his late teens or twenties who received the YFV17D yellow fever vaccine.

CDR3 loop: CASSATANYGYTF. The DNA sequence is as follows: TGTGCCAGCAGTGCGACAGCTAACTATGGCTACACCTTC. The rearrangement joined TRBV6-5 to TRBJ1-2; a tentative D match to TRBD1 spans 5 bases. The CDR3 goes from the cysteine to the phenylalanine over 13 residues. CDR3 DNA is the only sequence kept; it has 39 bases, read in frame from the first base. Trimming takes 5 bases from V and 0 bases from J, and the germline ends sit 7 bases apart. The germline V gene sets CDR1 to MNHEY and CDR2 to SVGAGI.